A single sample gave rise to the 32 T cell receptor beta chains below, sequenced in a study of blood T cell repertoires in COVID-19. Profiling relied on immunoSEQ multiplex PCR, and the TCRdb table lists in-frame clones only, not all of them. The table records 150,000 to 200,000 clones, around 82% of them present only once. Sequenced input: PBMCs or T cells enriched from blood (not recorded which). The receptors were gathered from a woman aged 45 to 65 with acute COVID-19.

The rearrangement joins TRBV5-1 to TRBJ2-2; 9 bases map to TRBD1. With 7 bases clipped from V and 5 bases from J, the junction kept 6 bases outside the gene matches. The CDR3 spans 14 residues. Germline loops: CDR1 SGHRS, CDR2 YFSETQ. The CDR3 nucleotides read TGCGCCAGCCGGACAGGGGCAGGGACCGGGGAGCTGTTTTTT. Translation: CASRTGAGTGELFF.

The V call is TRBV11-2, the J call TRBJ2-7, with D possibly being TRBD1 (5 bases). This CDR3 region has 13 residues. V lost 4 bases, J lost 3 bases, and 10 bases lay in between. Germline assignment: CDR1 SGHAT and CDR2 FQNNGV. The CDR3 region is CASSYVRGYEQYV. Here the CDR3 DNA reads TGTGCCAGCAGCTATGTTAGGGGCTACGAGCAGTACGTC.

This clone is a singleton in its sample. J is TRBJ2-5 and V is TRBV6-2 or TRBV6-3; 10 bases are shared with TRBD2. There are 17 residues in the CDR3. CDR1 is MNHEY, CDR2 SVGEGT, per germline. The V gene end was trimmed by 0 bases and the J gene end by 5 bases; junction bases not matched to a gene: 9. The CDR3 sequence is CASSYSIKRGGPETQYF. In nucleotides, the CDR3 is TGTGCCAGCAGTTACTCGATAAAGCGGGGGGGCCCTGAGACCCAGTACTTC.

The rearrangement uses TRBV4-1 and TRBJ2-3; D may be TRBD2 (5 bases). This CDR3 has 13 residues. V was cut by 9 bases and J by 6 bases, with 16 bases left in between. Germline assignment: CDR1 MGHRA and CDR2 YSYEKL. CDR3 loop: CARLRTGSDTQYF. In nucleotides, the CDR3 is TGCGCCAGACTCCGGACGGGGTCGGATACGCAGTATTTT.

The J gene is TRBJ1-3, the V gene TRBV10-3; TRBD1 might be the D (5 bases). The V gene lost 7 bases and the J gene lost 2 bases, with 12 bases spanning the gap. CDR1 is ENHRY, CDR2 SYGVKD, per germline. The CDR3 has 14 amino acids. The CDR3 is CAITLGGAGNTIYF. The CDR3 coding sequence is TGTGCCATCACCTTGGGGGGGGCTGGAAACACCATATATTTT.

This rearrangement joins TRBV5-6 to TRBJ2-3, with 12 positions matching TRBD2. The CDR3 runs 15 residues. J gave up 6 bases and V 0 bases, and 2 bases lay outside the gene matches. Germline V lookup: CDR1 SGHDT, CDR2 YYEEEE. Here the CDR3 DNA reads TGTGCCAGCAGCTTGGGTCTAGCGGGGGGGGATACGCAGTATTTT. Translated: CASSLGLAGGDTQYF.

V and J are TRBV10-3 and TRBJ1-1, with 7 nucleotides matching TRBD1. Trimming at V came to 8 bases and at J to 1 base, leaving 7 bases not matched to a gene. Germline V gene data show CDR1 as ENHRY and CDR2 as SYGVKD. The CDR3 runs 14 residues. CDR3 amino acids: CAIGGGVGNTEAFF. The CDR3 DNA reads TGTGCCATCGGAGGGGGCGTTGGGAACACTGAAGCTTTCTTT.

The chain employs TRBV28 and TRBJ2-5, with D maybe TRBD2 (6 bases). Germline V gene data show CDR1 as MDHEN and CDR2 as SYDVKM. The CDR3 runs 15 residues. V lost 5 bases and J 1 base, leaving 14 bases between the germline ends. The CDR3 nucleotides are TGTGCCAGCAGTGGGAACTCAGCGGGCCAAGAGACCCAGTACTTC. Translated, it gives CASSGNSAGQETQYF. The whole variable domain, filled in from reference TRBV28 and TRBJ2-5, reads DVKVTQSSRYLVKRTGEKVFLECVQDMDHENMFWYRQDPGLGLRLIYFSYDVKMKEKGDIPEGYSVSREKKERFSLILESASTNQTSMYLCASSGNSAGQETQYFGPGTRLLVL.

V gene TRBV7-2 combines with J gene TRBJ1-6; D not resolved. Trimming removed 5 bases at V and 0 bases at J, with 14 bases between. The CDR3 is made up of 17 amino acids. The germline V gene has CDR1 SGHTA and CDR2 FQGNSA. CDR3 sequence: CASSPSRVSSYNSPLHF. The CDR3 DNA is TGTGCCAGCAGCCCATCACGGGTCAGCTCCTATAATTCACCCCTCCACTTT.

The genes are TRBV3-1 (or the pseudogene TRBV3-2) and TRBJ2-1, with TRBD1 matching over 8 bases. The CDR3 sequence is 15 residues long. Germline loops: CDR1 LGHDT, CDR2 YNNKEL (reference sequence). Trimming took 1 base from V and 8 from J; bases not matched to a gene: 7. The CDR3 sequence is CASSQARTGWDEQFF. The CDR3 DNA sequence: TGTGCCAGCAGCCAAGCGAGGACAGGGTGGGATGAGCAGTTCTTC.

V gene TRBV5-1 combines with J gene TRBJ2-2; the match to TRBD1 covers 7 bases. The CDR3 covers 15 residues. CDR1 and CDR2 (germline): SGHRS, YFSETQ. The J segment lost 3 bases and the V segment lost 1 base, leaving 3 bases of the junction unmatched. CDR3 protein: CASSLIDRDTGELFF. The CDR3 DNA follows: TGCGCCAGCAGCTTGATAGACAGGGACACCGGGGAGCTGTTTTTT.

This clone was picked up one time. The chain has TRBV28 and TRBJ1-2; the D gene is possibly TRBD1 (5 bases). Germline V gene sequence: CDR1 MDHEN, CDR2 SYDVKM. This CDR3 contains 12 residues. V was shortened by 6 bases and J by 4 bases, with 9 bases between the two germline ends. The DNA for the CDR3 is TGTGCCAGCAGCCGGGGGGTCTATGGCTACACCTTC. Translating gives CASSRGVYGYTF.

There are a few counts of this clone. The V call is TRBV30, the J call TRBJ1-2; 11 bases map to TRBD1. The CDR3 consists of 14 residues. V lost 3 bases to trimming and J lost 4 bases; unmatched junction nucleotides: 4. Germline V gene sequence: CDR1 GTSNPN, CDR2 SVGIG (reference sequence). For the CDR3, the DNA is TGTGCCTGGAGCTGGGGGACAGGGGGCTATGGCTACACCTTC. Translated, it gives CAWSWGTGGYGYTF.

This clone was observed once. The chain combines TRBV7-9 with TRBJ2-1; a weak D match, TRBD2 (6 bases). V was pared by 8 bases and J by 0 bases, with 11 bases between. CDR1 and CDR2 from the germline V gene are SEHNR and FQNEAQ (reference sequence). This CDR3 is built from 14 residues. CDR3 in DNA: TGTGCCAGCGACGCGGGGAGCTCCTACAATGAGCAGTTCTTC. Translation: CASDAGSSYNEQFF.

This clone has only one observation. Here the CDR3 reads CASSLGGGTGELFF. DNA for the CDR3: TGTGCCAGCAGCTTAGGCGGGGGGACCGGGGAGCTGTTTTTT. J is TRBJ2-2 and V is TRBV7-8; 8 bases line up with TRBD2. Germline V gives CDR1 SGHVS, CDR2 FQNEAQ. J gave up 5 bases and V 1 base, and 0 bases lay outside the gene matches. The CDR3 runs to 14 residues.

The chain couples TRBV5-6 to TRBJ1-5, with D hard to call. The V end lost 0 bases, the J end lost 7 bases, and 8 bases lay between the germline ends. The CDR3 consists of 13 residues. From germline, CDR1 is SGHDT and CDR2 YYEEEE. The CDR3 coding sequence is TGTGCCAGCAGCTTGGCCCCCGGGCAGCCCCAGCATTTT. Translated, it gives CASSLAPGQPQHF.

V is TRBV6-5 and J is TRBJ2-1; D is perhaps TRBD1 (6 bases). The V end was cut by 6 bases, the J end by 5 bases, with 14 bases between. The germline gives CDR1 MNHEY, CDR2 SVGAGI. This CDR3 has 14 residues. Here the CDR3 reads CASRVLTGNNEQFF. CDR3 coding DNA: TGTGCCAGCAGGGTACTTACAGGGAACAATGAGCAGTTCTTC.

The CDR3 DNA sequence: TGTGCCAGCAGTGAAGTCGGTGAACGTATTCAGCCCCAGCATTTT. Encoded protein: CASSEVGERIQPQHF. The V gene is TRBV6-1, the J gene TRBJ1-5; D is unresolved. V was clipped by 1 base and J by 6 bases, with 13 bases between them. This CDR3 is 15 amino acids long. CDR1 and CDR2 from the germline V gene are MNHNS and SASEGT.

V is TRBV6-1 and J is TRBJ1-6, with 7 bases aligning to TRBD1. The CDR3 covers 17 residues. J gave up 10 bases and V 3 bases, and 15 bases lay outside the gene matches. Per germline, CDR1 MNHNS and CDR2 SASEGT. The CDR3 loop is CASSEFPRQGAGSPLHF. CDR3 nucleotide sequence: TGTGCCAGCAGTGAGTTCCCACGACAGGGAGCAGGGTCACCCCTCCACTTT.

The V and J genes are TRBV20-1 and TRBJ2-1; D is uncertain. This CDR3 has 11 amino acids. The V end lost 6 bases, the J end lost 10 bases, and 13 bases lay between the germline ends. Germline V gene sequence: CDR1 DFQATT, CDR2 SNEGSKA (reference sequence). The CDR3 region has the DNA TGCAGTGCCGGTAATCGAGGCGAGCAGTTCTTC. Translation: CSAGNRGEQFF.

The chain has TRBV28 and TRBJ1-5, with TRBD1 matching 7 bases. The germline CDR1 and CDR2 sequences are MDHEN and SYDVKM. This CDR3 has 14 residues. V lost 1 base and J lost 8; bases outside the gene matches: 5. DNA of the CDR3: TGTGCCAGCAGTTTATTTAAAGGGGGCAAGCCCCAGCATTTT. Its protein is CASSLFKGGKPQHF.

The chain employs TRBV18 and TRBJ2-7, with TRBD1 identical over 9 bases. The junction had 6 bases not matched to a gene; V was cut back by 6 bases and J by 9 bases. CDR3 size: 12 residues. Germline V gives CDR1 KGHSH, CDR2 LQKENI. CDR3 sequence (DNA): TGTGCCAGCTCTACCGGACAGGGGCGGCAGTACGTC. It encodes CASSTGQGRQYV.

The chain joins TRBV18 to TRBJ1-2, with TRBD1 matching over 7 bases. Germline-derived CDR1 and CDR2 are KGHSH and LQKENI. J lost 7 bases, V lost 5 bases, and 7 bases had no gene match. The CDR3 extends over 13 amino acids. CDR3 nucleotides: TGTGCCAGCTCAGAAACAGGGGAACGTGGCTACACCTTC. Its translation is CASSETGERGYTF.

The chain is built from TRBV3-1 (or the pseudogene TRBV3-2) and TRBJ1-4, with TRBD1 identical over 7 bases. Trimming took 4 bases from V and 8 from J; bases not matched to a gene: 7. The length of the CDR3 is 14 residues. From germline, CDR1 is LGHDT and CDR2 YNNKEL (reference sequence). CDR3 in amino acids: CASSPGGLEEKLFF. CDR3 DNA: TGTGCCAGCAGCCCAGGGGGTCTGGAAGAAAAACTGTTTTTT.

The chain employs TRBV28 and TRBJ2-5; D perhaps matches TRBD1 (6 bases). This CDR3 is built from 17 residues. Germline lookup yields CDR1 MDHEN and CDR2 SYDVKM. The V end lost 5 bases, the J end lost 0 bases, and 19 bases lay between the germline ends. This chain's CDR3 is CASSPAQDSQDQETQYF. CDR3 coding DNA: TGTGCCAGCAGTCCCGCCCAGGACAGTCAGGACCAAGAGACCCAGTACTTC.

The chain links TRBV7-9 to TRBJ1-6, with 9 bases matching TRBD1. This CDR3 spans 16 amino acids. The germline V gene has CDR1 SEHNR and CDR2 FQNEAQ (reference sequence). V dropped 1 base and J dropped 9; count of bases not matched to a gene: 7. The DNA for the CDR3 is TGTGCCAGCAGCTTAGGGGACAGGGTACAGGGTTCACCCCTCCACTTT. Protein product: CASSLGDRVQGSPLHF.

The chain couples TRBV6-5 to TRBJ1-1, with D possibly TRBD1 on 6 matching bases. The V gene's germline CDR1 is MNHEY and CDR2 SVGAGI. The CDR3 sequence is 14 residues long. With 10 bases removed from V and 1 base from J, the gap between germline ends came to 16 bases. DNA for the CDR3: TGTGCCACCCACCCAGGACAGCCGAACACTGAAGCTTTCTTT. It translates to CATHPGQPNTEAFF.

The chain combines TRBV6-5 with TRBJ2-7; 11 nucleotides match TRBD1. Trimming cost V 7 bases and J 4 bases; bases outside gene matches: 9. The CDR3 length is 15 residues. CDR1 and CDR2 (germline): MNHEY, SVGAGI. CDR3 nucleotides: TGTGCCAGCACCGAACGGACAGGGGGCCTTTACGAGCAGTACGTC. Translating gives CASTERTGGLYEQYV.

V gene TRBV4-1 combines with J gene TRBJ1-3; tentatively, D is TRBD1 (5 bases). The germline V gene has CDR1 MGHRA and CDR2 YSYEKL. V was shortened by 0 bases and J by 0 bases, with 12 bases between the two germline ends. The CDR3 is 17 residues long. CDR3 loop: CASSQDAGPGSGNTIYF. CDR3 DNA sequence: TGCGCCAGCAGCCAAGATGCAGGGCCGGGCTCTGGAAACACCATATATTTT.

The table lists this clone with a count of one. This chain joins TRBV7-8 and TRBJ1-4; 7 nucleotides align to TRBD1. This CDR3 is built from 19 residues. V lost 5 bases, J lost 8 bases, and 23 bases stayed unmatched. Per germline, CDR1 SGHVS and CDR2 FQNEAQ. CDR3 nucleotide sequence: TGTGCCAGCAGCCATAAGACCCTACTTCGACAGGGATTGAAGGAAAAACTGTTTTTT. Translation gives CASSHKTLLRQGLKEKLFF.

This chain uses TRBV6-1 with TRBJ1-3, with D tentatively TRBD1 (6 bases). This CDR3 is built from 15 residues. V shed 3 bases and J shed 1 base, with 10 bases lying between them. The germline CDR1 and CDR2 sequences are MNHNS and SASEGT. The CDR3 region has the DNA TGTGCCAGCAGTGAGTCAGGGGCGTCTGGAAACACCATATATTTT. This sequence encodes CASSESGASGNTIYF.

The chain combines TRBV4-3 with TRBJ2-1, with TRBD2 matching over 9 bases. The germline V gene encodes CDR1 LGHNA and CDR2 YSLEER. V was clipped by 1 base and J by 5 bases; unmatched bases: 9. This CDR3 contains 17 residues. The CDR3 region is CASSQGPGAGGNNEQFF. As DNA, the CDR3 is TGCGCCAGCAGCCAAGGCCCCGGGGCGGGGGGGAACAATGAGCAGTTCTTC.